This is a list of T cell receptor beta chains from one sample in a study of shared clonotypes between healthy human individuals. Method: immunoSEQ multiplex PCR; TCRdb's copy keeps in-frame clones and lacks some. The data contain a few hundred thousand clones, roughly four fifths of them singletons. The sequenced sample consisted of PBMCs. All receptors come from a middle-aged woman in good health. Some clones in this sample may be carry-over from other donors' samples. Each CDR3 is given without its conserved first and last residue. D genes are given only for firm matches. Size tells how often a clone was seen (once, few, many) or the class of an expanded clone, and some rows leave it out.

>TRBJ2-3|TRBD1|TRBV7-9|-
ASSLVQGEADTQY
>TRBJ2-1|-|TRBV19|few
ASSETGLPRVEQF
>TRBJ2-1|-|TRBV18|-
ASRASSYNEQF
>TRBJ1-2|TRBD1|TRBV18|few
ASSPGQSGEGYT
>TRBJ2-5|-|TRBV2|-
ASSTDLGETQY
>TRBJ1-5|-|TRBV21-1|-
ASSKGEAAGGSNQPQH
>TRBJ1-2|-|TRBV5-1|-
ASSWLTDVNYGYT
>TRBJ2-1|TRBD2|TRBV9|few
ASSVGLAGDQF
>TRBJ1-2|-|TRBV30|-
AWMQGNYGYT
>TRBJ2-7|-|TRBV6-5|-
ASSQDDGYSYEQY
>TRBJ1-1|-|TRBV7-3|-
ASSSTVYTEAF
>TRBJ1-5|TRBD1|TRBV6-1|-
ASRGQPDSNQPQH
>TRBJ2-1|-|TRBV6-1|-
ASAVTSPYNEQF
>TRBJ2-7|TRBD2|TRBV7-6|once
ASSLASASGYYEQY
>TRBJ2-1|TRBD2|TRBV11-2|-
ASSHGLAYNEQF
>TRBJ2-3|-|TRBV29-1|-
SVGGADTQY
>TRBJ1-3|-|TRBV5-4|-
ASSSDSSGNTIY
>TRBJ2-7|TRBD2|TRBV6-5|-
ASSYSIRLAGPEQY
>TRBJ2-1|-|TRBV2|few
ASSPVISYNEQF
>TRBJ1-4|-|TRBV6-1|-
ASSEVQGILF
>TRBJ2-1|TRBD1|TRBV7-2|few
ASSLATTGEVDEQF
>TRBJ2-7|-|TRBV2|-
ASTQLGYYEQY
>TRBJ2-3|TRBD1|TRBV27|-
ASISTGGTDTQY
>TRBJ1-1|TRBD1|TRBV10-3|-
AISHHRTGLSTEAF
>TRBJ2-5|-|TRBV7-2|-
ASSLTRGGGETQY
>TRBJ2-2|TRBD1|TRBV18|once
ASSPLRDSYTGELF
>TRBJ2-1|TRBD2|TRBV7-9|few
ASSLSAGGDEQF
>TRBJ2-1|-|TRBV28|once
ASSTSGGLNNEQF
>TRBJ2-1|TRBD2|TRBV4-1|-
ASRLNPGLAGNEQF
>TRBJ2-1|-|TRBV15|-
ATYARNEQF
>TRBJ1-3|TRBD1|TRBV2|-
ASTWDSPRSGNTIY